Below are 24 T cell receptor beta chains sequenced from a single sample in a study of technical replicates of blood from a handful of donors. Measured with immunoSEQ multiplex PCR; TCRdb has only the in-frame clones, and not every one. The sample includes just over 75,000 clones, around 94% of them seen just once. Sequencing was carried out using T cells isolated from PBMCs. These receptors all stem from a human donor in good health.

To note about this clone: A read error may account for a junction end that differs from germline. The rearrangement links TRBV6-5 to TRBJ1-5; D ambiguous. This CDR3 has 15 residues. Germline V gene sequence: CDR1 MNHEY, CDR2 SVGAGI. The CDR3 bases are TGTGTCAGCACCAAGTCTTCCAGGTCCAATCAGCCCCAGCATTTT. This encodes CVSTKSSRSNQPQHF.

The chain couples TRBV30 to TRBJ1-2; D ambiguous. Germline V gene lookup returns CDR1 GTSNPN and CDR2 SVGIG (reference sequence). The CDR3 sequence is 13 residues long. With 2 bases removed from V and 3 bases from J, the gap between germline ends came to 10 bases. Here the CDR3 DNA reads TGTGCCTGGAGTCCCCTGTTATACTATGGCTACACCTTC. Amino acids: CAWSPLLYYGYTF. The entire variable domain, with the rest obtained from reference TRBV30 and TRBJ1-2, is as follows: SQTIHQWPATLVQPVGSPLSLECTVEGTSNPNLYWYRQAAGRGLQLLFYSVGIGQISSEVPQNLSASRPQDRQFILSSKKLLLSDSGFYLCAWSPLLYYGYTFGSGTRLTVV.

V and J are TRBV5-5 and TRBJ2-5; TRBD1 might be the D (6 bases). Germline V gives CDR1 SGHKS, CDR2 YYEKEE (reference sequence). V was cut by 5 bases and J by 5 bases, with 19 bases left in between. The CDR3 loop spans 15 amino acids. The CDR3 DNA reads as TGTGCCAGCAGTACAGGGAGCGCACTTGGGGAGACCCAGTACTTC. Translation: CASSTGSALGETQYF.

The chain uses TRBV19 and TRBJ1-1; D unclear. The germline V gene encodes CDR1 LNHDA and CDR2 SQIVND (reference sequence). This CDR3 spans 12 amino acids. V was cut by 3 bases and J by 7 bases, with 9 bases left in between. CDR3 coding DNA: TGTGCCAGTAGTATCGCAGTCAGTGAAGCTTTCTTT. Amino acids: CASSIAVSEAFF.

This clone was found once. This rearrangement joins TRBV7-9 to TRBJ2-7, with TRBD1 matching 7 bases. V gave up 5 bases and J gave up 6 bases; unmatched junction bases: 4. This CDR3 contains 12 residues. Per germline, CDR1 SEHNR and CDR2 FQNEAQ (reference sequence). The chain's CDR3 is CASSDRVREQYF. The CDR3 DNA reads TGTGCCAGCAGCGACAGGGTCCGCGAGCAGTACTTC.

In DNA, the CDR3 is TGTGCCAGCAGTCTTTCCAGCAATCAGCCCCAGCATTTT. This encodes CASSLSSNQPQHF. This chain connects TRBV28 to TRBJ1-5; the D is unclear. The V and J ends lost 5 bases and 1 base respectively, with 6 bases between them. Germline V CDR1 and CDR2: MDHEN, SYDVKM. The CDR3 runs 13 residues.

V gene TRBV13 combines with J gene TRBJ2-3; 15 nucleotides align to TRBD2. Germline CDR1 and CDR2: PRHDT and FYEKMQ (reference sequence). The CDR3 is 18 amino acids. The V segment lost 4 bases and the J segment 4 bases; nucleotides outside the gene matches: 9. CDR3 nucleotides: TGTGCCAGCAGCTCGAGAATCGGACTAGCGGGAGGGGCAGATACGCAGTATTTT. Its protein is CASSSRIGLAGGADTQYF. Combining the CDR3 with reference TRBV13 and TRBJ2-3 gives the whole variable domain AAGVIQSPRHLIKEKRETATLKCYPIPRHDTVYWYQQGPGQDPQFLISFYEKMQSDKGSIPDRFSAQQFSDYHSELNMSSLELGDSALYFCASSSRIGLAGGADTQYFGPGTRLTVL.

The chain joins TRBV25-1 to TRBJ2-3; 9 bases match TRBD2. Unmatched junction bases numbered 17, after V lost 6 bases and J lost 4 bases. CDR1 and CDR2 (germline): MGHDK, SYGVNS. The CDR3 is 18 residues long. CDR3 in amino acids: CASSQVLSGRLSADTQYF. The CDR3, as DNA: TGTGCCAGCAGCCAGGTTCTCAGCGGGAGGTTGTCGGCAGATACGCAGTATTTT.

The chain uses TRBV6-5 and TRBJ1-1; D uncertain. Germline-derived CDR1 and CDR2 are MNHEY and SVGAGI. Trimming took off 7 bases at V and 7 bases at J, with 10 bases between the two ends. CDR3 length: 11 residues. This CDR3 reads CASTNTGEAFF. In nucleotides, the CDR3 is TGTGCCAGCACTAACACGGGTGAAGCTTTCTTT.

The J gene is TRBJ1-5, the V gene TRBV2, with D perhaps matching TRBD1 (6 bases). From germline, CDR1 is SNHLY and CDR2 FYNNEI. Trimming cost V 7 bases and J 6 bases, with 16 bases left between them. The CDR3 runs 14 residues. The CDR3 DNA sequence: TGTGCCAGCACCCCCACAGGGATGGGTCAGCCCCAGCATTTT. Its translation is CASTPTGMGQPQHF. The whole variable domain, filled in from reference TRBV2 and TRBJ1-5, reads EPEVTQTPSHQVTQMGQEVILRCVPISNHLYFYWYRQILGQKVEFLVSFYNNEISEKSEIFDDQFSVERPDGSNFTLKIRSTKLEDSAMYFCASTPTGMGQPQHFGDGTRLSIL.

This clone has a handful of counts. This chain links TRBV4-3 with TRBJ1-1, with no clear D. Deletions cut 0 bases from V and 11 bases from J, with 16 bases between. This CDR3 has 14 residues. Germline V gene sequence: CDR1 LGHNA, CDR2 YSLEER. CDR3 amino acids: CASSQDLETKRAFF. Written as DNA, the CDR3 is TGCGCCAGCAGCCAAGATTTAGAGACAAAAAGGGCTTTCTTT.

The CDR3 DNA reads TGTGCCGGGGACAGGGCGTATGGCTACACCTTC. This encodes CAGDRAYGYTF. The rearrangement links TRBV2 to TRBJ1-2; 9 nucleotides agree with TRBD1. This CDR3 is built from 11 residues. Germline CDR1 reads SNHLY; CDR2 reads FYNNEI. J gave up 5 bases and V 11 bases, and 3 bases lay outside the gene matches.

The chain recombines TRBV30 with TRBJ2-3; possible D gene TRBD1, 6 bases. V dropped 0 bases and J dropped 4 bases, with 17 bases sitting between them. The germline gives CDR1 GTSNPN, CDR2 SVGIG (reference sequence). The CDR3 runs 16 residues. CDR3: CAWSVGTTTAADTQYF. CDR3 coding DNA: TGTGCCTGGAGTGTAGGGACAACCACGGCTGCAGATACGCAGTATTTT. The whole variable domain, remainder taken from reference TRBV30 and TRBJ2-3, is SQTIHQWPATLVQPVGSPLSLECTVEGTSNPNLYWYRQAAGRGLQLLFYSVGIGQISSEVPQNLSASRPQDRQFILSSKKLLLSDSGFYLCAWSVGTTTAADTQYFGPGTRLTVL.

This chain links TRBV27 with TRBJ2-7; D is possibly TRBD1 (6 bases). Germline V gene sequence: CDR1 MNHEY, CDR2 SMNVEV (reference sequence). CDR3 length: 15 amino acids. V lost 3 bases to trimming and J lost 0 bases, with 12 bases between them. The CDR3 here is CASSFSGHNSYEQYF. CDR3 DNA sequence: TGTGCCAGCAGTTTTTCGGGACACAACTCCTACGAGCAGTACTTC.

DNA of the CDR3: TGCAGCGTTGAGAGGGCGGGAGGCACCTACGAGCAGTACTTC. Translation: CSVERAGGTYEQYF. This sequence joins TRBV29-1 and TRBJ2-7; 8 bases match TRBD2. Germline CDR1 and CDR2: SQVTM and ANQGSEA. V shed 3 bases and J 2 bases; nucleotides not matched to a gene: 6. This CDR3 comprises 14 residues.

The chain carries TRBV28 and TRBJ2-3; 9 nucleotides line up with TRBD2. The junction had 11 bases not matched to a gene; V was cut back by 5 bases and J by 2 bases. There are 17 residues in the CDR3. Germline V lookup: CDR1 MDHEN, CDR2 SYDVKM. CDR3 sequence reads: CASSPAGGPVITDTQYF. CDR3 in DNA: TGTGCCAGCAGTCCGGCGGGAGGGCCAGTCATCACAGATACGCAGTATTTT.

The chain uses TRBV6-5 and TRBJ2-1, with 9 bases aligning to TRBD2. J gave up 9 bases and V 8 bases, and 11 bases lay outside the gene matches. Germline-derived CDR1 and CDR2 are MNHEY and SVGAGI. This CDR3 is 14 amino acids long. CDR3 protein: CASRLGSGSLEQFF. In DNA form, the CDR3 reads TGTGCCAGCCGACTTGGTAGCGGGAGCCTTGAGCAGTTCTTC.

The V gene is TRBV6-5, the J gene TRBJ1-5, with D uncertain. The CDR3 spans 13 residues. V was pared by 6 bases and J by 6 bases, with 12 bases between. Germline CDR1 reads MNHEY; CDR2 reads SVGAGI. CDR3 amino acids: CASSPEGLQPQHF. The CDR3 DNA reads TGTGCCAGCAGCCCAGAGGGTCTTCAGCCCCAGCATTTT.

The chain has TRBV30 and TRBJ1-1, with D tentatively TRBD1 (6 bases). CDR1 is GTSNPN, CDR2 SVGIG, per germline (reference sequence). Trimming shortened V by 4 bases and J by 1 base, and 10 bases separated the two germline ends. The CDR3 is 13 residues long. CDR3 sequence (DNA): TGTGCCTGGATGACGGACAGGAACACTGAAGCTTTCTTT. It translates to CAWMTDRNTEAFF.

The rearrangement links TRBV27 to TRBJ2-1, with 8 bases that match TRBD2. Germline trimming cut 5 bases from V and 6 bases from J; bases unmatched to any gene: 12. CDR1 and CDR2 (germline): MNHEY, SMNVEV (reference sequence). The length of the CDR3 is 16 residues. CDR3 DNA sequence: TGTGCCAGCAGTCGCCTCAGCGGGAGTCCCTCCAATGAGCAGTTCTTC. Translating it yields CASSRLSGSPSNEQFF.

The chain is built from TRBV28 and TRBJ1-2; 7 bases agree with TRBD1. The V gene's germline CDR1 is MDHEN and CDR2 SYDVKM. This CDR3 has 13 amino acids. V trimming: 6 bases; J trimming: 2 bases; junction bases outside the gene matches: 3. As DNA, the CDR3 is TGTGCCAGCAGAAGGGGACAGAACTATGGCTACACCTTC. Amino acid sequence: CASRRGQNYGYTF.

V is TRBV2 and J is TRBJ2-7; D gene uncertain. The CDR3 loop spans 15 amino acids. Deletions cut 2 bases from V and 0 bases from J, with 11 bases between. CDR1 and CDR2 from the germline V gene are SNHLY and FYNNEI. The CDR3 DNA is TGTGCCAGCAGTGAATTGGTACTGAGCTCCTACGAGCAGTACTTC. Translation gives CASSELVLSSYEQYF.

The V and J genes are TRBV5-1 and TRBJ2-1; 13 nucleotides line up with TRBD2. The CDR3 sequence is 15 residues long. Germline lookup yields CDR1 SGHRS and CDR2 YFSETQ. After removal of 4 bases from V and 8 bases from J, the junction contained 6 bases not matched to a gene. The CDR3 here is CASSRTSGSLYEQFF. The CDR3 DNA reads as TGCGCCAGCAGCCGGACTAGCGGGAGTCTCTATGAGCAGTTCTTC.

The chain joins TRBV5-6 to TRBJ1-3; maybe TRBD1 (5 bases). There are 16 residues in the CDR3. Germline V gene sequence: CDR1 SGHDT, CDR2 YYEEEE. V was clipped by 2 bases and J by 2 bases, with 14 bases between them. CDR3 sequence (DNA): TGTGCCAGCAGCTTAGTAAGGGGCCTACCTGGAAACACCATATATTTT. It yields the protein CASSLVRGLPGNTIYF.